This paragraph covers one T cell receptor (beta chain) sequence. Between the trimmed V and J ends, which lost 3 bases and 5 bases, there was a span of 17 bases. Germline CDR1 reads DFQATT; CDR2 reads SNEGSKA (reference sequence). The CDR3 is 15 residues long. These data are taken from a study of control samples from healthy donors and cancer patients. Repertoires were generated with immunoSEQ multiplex PCR, while TCRdb's copy carries only in-frame clones and drops some. There are 95,000 to 100,000 clones in the sample; about 89% occur only once, and approximately 7.8% lies in the top ten. Material: blood. The clonotype was recovered from a man aged 25 to 40 in good health. The chain links TRBV20-1 to TRBJ2-1; D is possibly TRBD1 (5 bases). The CDR3 reads CSASIDSLPDNEQFF. The CDR3 bases are TGCAGTGCTAGTATAGACAGCCTCCCTGACAATGAGCAGTTCTTC.